What follows are 14 T cell receptor beta chains derived from one specimen sequenced in a study of vaccination effects on CD4 cells after COVID-19. ViraFEST assay sequencing came after antigen-specific CD4+ T cells were expanded with viral peptide pools. The authors isolated CD4+ T cells after 10 days of culture. The person had a PCR-confirmed SARS-CoV-2 infection during March to December 2020. Here immunoSEQ multiplex PCR was the method, and the copy in TCRdb shows in-frame clones only, minus some. The repertoire includes under 70,000 clones, around 80% of them detected once, and 5.5% sits in the top ten. Their cognate antigens are unknown. This specimen consisted of CD4+ T cells from PBMCs cultured with HIV peptides, obtained before COVID-19 vaccination. Described subset: HIV-1 Nef peptide pool negative control/reference culture. These receptor sequences come from a human donor who had a prior SARS-CoV-2 infection.

This clone has only one observation. The chain has TRBV6-5 and TRBJ1-5; D call uncertain. The germline V gene has CDR1 MNHEY and CDR2 SVGAGI. Trimming pared 4 bases from V and 7 bases from J, leaving 20 bases between. The CDR3 covers 16 residues. CDR3 loop: CASSSRSGGSVQPQHF. CDR3 bases: TGTGCCAGCAGTTCCCGCTCCGGAGGGAGTGTGCAGCCCCAGCATTTT.

The rearrangement uses TRBV9 and TRBJ1-6, with D maybe TRBD1 (6 bases). From germline, CDR1 is SGDLS and CDR2 YYNGEE. The CDR3 covers 14 residues. V dropped 1 base and J dropped 10 bases, with 12 bases sitting between them. This CDR3 reads CASSVRGADSPLHF. CDR3 nucleotide sequence: TGTGCCAGCAGCGTACGGGGGGCCGACTCACCCCTCCACTTT.

This clone was seen only once. CDR3 region: CASSLDEANYGYTF. The CDR3 nucleotides read TGTGCCAGCAGTTTGGACGAGGCTAACTATGGCTACACCTTC. The chain is built from TRBV11-2 and TRBJ1-2; D is ambiguous. This CDR3 is built from 14 residues. Between the trimmed V and J ends, which lost 6 bases and 0 bases, there was a span of 11 bases. From germline, CDR1 is SGHAT and CDR2 FQNNGV.

The chain carries TRBV4-3 and TRBJ2-3, with TRBD2 identical over 7 bases. Trimming removed 0 bases from V and 5 bases from J; junction bases left unmatched: 11. The CDR3 runs to 17 residues. CDR1 LGHNA and CDR2 YSLEER come from the germline V gene. Here the CDR3 reads CASSQDVGGGRVDTQYF. CDR3 nucleotides: TGCGCCAGCAGCCAAGATGTCGGGGGAGGGAGGGTAGATACGCAGTATTTT.

Here the CDR3 reads CASDRGTEAFF. The CDR3 DNA is TGTGCCAGCGACAGGGGAACTGAAGCTTTCTTT. The chain links TRBV6-5 to TRBJ1-1, with 8 bases matching TRBD1. Trimming at V came to 8 bases and at J to 5 bases, leaving 1 base not matched to a gene. This CDR3 is built from 11 residues. Per the germline V gene, CDR1 is MNHEY and CDR2 is SVGAGI.

In this sample, this clone turned up a few times. This rearrangement joins TRBV18 to TRBJ2-2; no reliable D call. Trimming cost V 5 bases and J 3 bases, with 19 bases left between them. This CDR3 region has 17 residues. Germline V gene lookup returns CDR1 KGHSH and CDR2 LQKENI. The CDR3 DNA reads TGTGCCAGCTCATCGCGACCTCAAAAGCAGTACACCGGGGAGCTGTTTTTT. Its translation is CASSSRPQKQYTGELFF.

Comments on this clone: Distinct nucleotide sequences in the sample also encode this CDR3. This sequence joins TRBV5-1 and TRBJ2-1; 7 nucleotides align to TRBD2. The CDR3 covers 15 residues. Per germline, CDR1 SGHRS and CDR2 YFSETQ. V shed 1 base, J shed 1 base, and the junction held 2 bases outside the gene matches. For the CDR3, the DNA is TGCGCCAGCAGCTTGTACGGGGGGTCCTACAATGAGCAGTTCTTC. This translates into CASSLYGGSYNEQFF.

This clone appeared a single time. The CDR3 DNA reads as TGTGCTAGTGGGCAGCGACATGGGGAGACCCAGTACTTC. Its translation: CASGQRHGETQYF. The chain recombines TRBV12-5 with TRBJ2-5; D gene ambiguous. V was cut by 6 bases and J by 5 bases, with 13 bases left in between. The CDR3 consists of 13 residues. The germline V gene encodes CDR1 LGHNT and CDR2 FRNRAP. Looking up the rest from reference TRBV12-5 and TRBJ2-5 gives the full variable domain: DARVTQTPRHKVTEMGQEVTMRCQPILGHNTVFWYRQTMMQGLELLAYFRNRAPLDDSGMPKDRFSAEMPDATLATLKIQPSEPRDSAVYFCASGQRHGETQYFGPGTRLLVL.

This chain uses TRBV3-1 (or the pseudogene TRBV3-2) with TRBJ1-3; a possible D gene is TRBD1 (5 bases). Germline loops: CDR1 LGHDT, CDR2 YNNKEL (reference sequence). This CDR3 is 18 amino acids long. The ends were cut back, 3 bases at V and 0 bases at J, with 18 bases in the middle. The CDR3 spells CASSHRTGPWISGNTIYF. CDR3 in DNA: TGTGCCAGCAGCCACCGTACAGGCCCCTGGATCTCTGGAAACACCATATATTTT.

This chain connects TRBV25-1 to TRBJ2-2; D ambiguous. Germline CDR1 reads MGHDK; CDR2 reads SYGVNS. Trimming removed 6 bases from V and 0 bases from J, with 17 bases in between. This CDR3 has 17 amino acids. The CDR3 DNA is TGTGCCAGCAGCGCAATGGGAAGGTGGCCGAACACCGGGGAGCTGTTTTTT. It codes for CASSAMGRWPNTGELFF.

V is TRBV6-2 or TRBV6-3 and J is TRBJ2-7; TRBD2 matches 8 bases. Per germline, CDR1 MNHEY and CDR2 SVGEGT. This CDR3 has 15 residues. Germline trimming cut 5 bases from V and 3 bases from J; bases unmatched to any gene: 9. CDR3 sequence: CASSRAGASSYEQYF. The CDR3 DNA reads as TGTGCCAGCAGTCGAGCGGGGGCCTCGAGCTACGAGCAGTACTTC.

The chain has TRBV5-1 and TRBJ2-5; 9 bases fit TRBD1. V gave up 4 bases and J gave up 5 bases; unmatched junction bases: 9. This CDR3 is 15 amino acids long. In germline, CDR1 is SGHRS, CDR2 YFSETQ. The CDR3 loop reads CASSPGQGLGETQYF. CDR3 in DNA: TGCGCCAGCAGCCCGGGACAGGGTTTAGGGGAGACCCAGTACTTC.

The chain is built from TRBV5-1 and TRBJ1-2; a weak D match, TRBD1 (5 bases). With 1 base removed from V and 6 bases from J, the gap between germline ends came to 19 bases. This CDR3 spans 16 amino acids. Germline-derived CDR1 and CDR2 are SGHRS and YFSETQ. The CDR3 sequence is CASSLTVGPSLHGYTF. CDR3 in DNA: TGCGCCAGCAGCTTGACGGTGGGACCGAGTCTTCATGGCTACACCTTC. The whole variable domain, filled in from reference TRBV5-1 and TRBJ1-2, reads KAGVTQTPRYLIKTRGQQVTLSCSPISGHRSVSWYQQTPGQGLQFLFEYFSETQRNKGNFPGRFSGRQFSNSRSEMNVSTLELGDSALYLCASSLTVGPSLHGYTFGSGTRLTVV.

The V call is TRBV7-9, the J call TRBJ2-3, with TRBD2 identical over 8 bases. Germline-derived CDR1 and CDR2 are SEHNR and FQNEAQ (reference sequence). The CDR3 contains 17 residues. The V segment lost 1 base and the J segment 2 bases; nucleotides outside the gene matches: 8. The CDR3 here is CASSLVYLAGDTDTQYF. The CDR3 DNA follows: TGTGCCAGCAGCTTAGTCTATCTAGCGGGTGACACAGATACGCAGTATTTT.